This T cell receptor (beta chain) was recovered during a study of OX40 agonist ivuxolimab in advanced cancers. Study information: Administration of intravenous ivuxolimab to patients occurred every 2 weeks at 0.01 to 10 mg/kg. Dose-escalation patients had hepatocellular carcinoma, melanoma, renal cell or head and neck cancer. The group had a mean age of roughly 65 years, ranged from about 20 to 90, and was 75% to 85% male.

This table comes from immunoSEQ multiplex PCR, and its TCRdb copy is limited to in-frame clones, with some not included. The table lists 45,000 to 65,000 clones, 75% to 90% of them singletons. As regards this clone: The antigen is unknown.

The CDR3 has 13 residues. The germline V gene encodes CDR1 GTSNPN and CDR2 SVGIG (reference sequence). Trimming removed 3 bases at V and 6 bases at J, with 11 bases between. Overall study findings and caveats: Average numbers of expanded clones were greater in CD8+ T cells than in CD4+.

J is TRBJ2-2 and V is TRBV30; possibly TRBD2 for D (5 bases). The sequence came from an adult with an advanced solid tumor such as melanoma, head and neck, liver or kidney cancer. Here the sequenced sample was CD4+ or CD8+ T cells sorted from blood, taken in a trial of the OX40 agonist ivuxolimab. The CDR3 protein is CAWSGNDPGELFF. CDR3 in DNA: TGTGCCTGGAGCGGGAACGACCCCGGGGAGCTGTTTTTT.